The clone carrying this T cell receptor (beta chain) has ten or more counts. Trimming left V 4 bases short and J 9 bases short, with 13 bases between. The CDR3 runs to 13 residues. The germline CDR1 and CDR2 sequences are MNHEY and SMNVEV (reference sequence). This sample's TCRbeta library carried unique molecular identifier barcodes. Each CDR3 protein gets one entry after TCRdb re-called the PCR reads with MiXCR. Here the sample spans 640,000 or so distinct CDR3 sequences, 15% to 20% being singletons. The data were taken from a study of T-cell reconstitution after alpha-beta-depleted transplantation in children.

The sample here was PBMCs from the stem cell graft donor, taken from the stem cell graft. This receptor was obtained from a human donor who donated a stem cell graft to a child with acute myeloid leukemia. V gene TRBV27 combines with J gene TRBJ1-5; a weak D match, TRBD1 (5 bases). The CDR3 nucleotides read TGTGCCAGCAGTTACGGGGGGACGTGGCCCCAGCATTTT. Encoded protein: CASSYGGTWPQHF.